The 21 T cell receptor beta chains below were found in one sample sequenced in a study of OX40 agonist ivuxolimab in advanced cancers. This table comes from immunoSEQ multiplex PCR, and its TCRdb copy is limited to in-frame clones, with some not included. Of some 77,000 clones in the sample, 70% to 90% were seen once. Sequencing was performed on CD4+ or CD8+ T cells sorted from blood, taken in a trial of the OX40 agonist ivuxolimab. Receptor source: an adult with an advanced solid tumor such as melanoma, head and neck, liver or kidney cancer.

This clone has only one observation. The chain employs TRBV5-5 and TRBJ2-7; tentatively, D is TRBD2 (7 bases). From germline, CDR1 is SGHKS and CDR2 YYEKEE (reference sequence). The CDR3 runs to 13 residues. V was shortened by 7 bases and J by 3 bases, with 14 bases between the two germline ends. The CDR3 here is CASSRGAVYEQYF. CDR3 nucleotides: TGTGCCAGCTCACGGGGGGCGGTCTACGAGCAGTACTTC.

The sample holds one count of this clone. This rearrangement joins TRBV5-1 to TRBJ2-2; TRBD1 matches at 9 bases. This CDR3 comprises 15 residues. Germline CDR1 and CDR2: SGHRS and YFSETQ. V gave up 4 bases and J gave up 5 bases; unmatched junction bases: 6. CDR3 in DNA: TGCGCCAGCAGCCCGGACAGGGGATTGACCGGGGAGCTGTTTTTT. It codes for CASSPDRGLTGELFF.

This clone has only one observation. The chain has TRBV6-1 and TRBJ2-1; D gene ambiguous. Trimming took off 8 bases at V and 8 bases at J, with 22 bases between the two ends. The CDR3 has 15 amino acids. The germline CDR1 and CDR2 sequences are MNHNS and SASEGT. The CDR3 sequence is CASSPVRGSVDEQFF. The CDR3 nucleotides read TGTGCCAGCTCACCCGTCCGTGGGTCGGTCGATGAGCAGTTCTTC.

The gene calls are TRBV6-1 and TRBJ2-2; D remains ambiguous. Germline V gene sequence: CDR1 MNHNS, CDR2 SASEGT. The CDR3 contains 14 residues. V was trimmed by 7 bases and J by 7 bases, leaving 16 bases between them. DNA of the CDR3: TGTGCCAGCACTCTAGAACCCTCAATCGGGGAGCTGTTTTTT. Residues: CASTLEPSIGELFF.

The V gene is TRBV9, the J gene TRBJ2-7; TRBD2 is a possible D gene (5 bases). Germline V gene lookup returns CDR1 SGDLS and CDR2 YYNGEE. Deletions cut 0 bases from V and 4 bases from J, with 14 bases between. This CDR3 has 15 residues. The CDR3 spells CASSVVLGSTYEQYF. CDR3 coding DNA: TGTGCCAGCAGCGTAGTTCTAGGGAGTACTTACGAGCAGTACTTC. The full variable domain, completed using reference TRBV9 and TRBJ2-7, is DSGVTQTPKHLITATGQRVTLRCSPRSGDLSVYWYQQSLDQGLQFLIQYYNGEERAKGNILERFSAQQFPDLHSELNLSSLELGDSALYFCASSVVLGSTYEQYFGPGTRLTVT.

This clone was counted a single time. This sequence joins TRBV19 and TRBJ2-1; D possibly corresponds to TRBD2 (5 bases). V shed 6 bases and J shed 3 bases, with 21 bases lying between them. Per the germline V gene, CDR1 is LNHDA and CDR2 is SQIVND (reference sequence). This CDR3 has 17 residues. This CDR3 is CASSEITGGRRYNEQFF. The CDR3 nucleotides are TGTGCCAGTAGCGAAATCACTGGCGGGCGGCGCTACAATGAGCAGTTCTTC.

The chain uses TRBV19 and TRBJ2-3; 7 positions match TRBD1. Trimming cost V 5 bases and J 3 bases; bases outside gene matches: 5. The germline V gene has CDR1 LNHDA and CDR2 SQIVND (reference sequence). The CDR3 sequence is 14 residues long. The CDR3 coding sequence is TGTGCCAGTAGTTCCCGACAGGGAACAGATACGCAGTATTTT. Residues: CASSSRQGTDTQYF.

This clone has a handful of counts. The CDR3 DNA reads as TGTGCCAGCAGTGCGTCTCCGGGACAGGGCGAAGCTTTCTTT. Translated: CASSASPGQGEAFF. The gene calls are TRBV6-4 and TRBJ1-1; TRBD1 agrees at 9 bases. The CDR3 spans 14 residues. CDR1 and CDR2 (germline): MRHNA, SNTAGT. After removal of 4 bases from V and 8 bases from J, the junction contained 8 bases not matched to a gene.

The chain uses TRBV5-1 and TRBJ1-6; tentative D call: TRBD1 (5 bases). The germline CDR1 and CDR2 sequences are SGHRS and YFSETQ. The CDR3 is 15 amino acids. V lost 4 bases and J 10 bases, leaving 18 bases between the germline ends. This CDR3 is CASSPSGGVGSPLHF. CDR3 nucleotides: TGCGCCAGCAGCCCTTCGGGGGGGGTAGGATCACCCCTCCACTTT.

The count of this clone is one. This chain joins TRBV5-1 and TRBJ1-2; no clear D gene. The germline CDR1 and CDR2 sequences are SGHRS and YFSETQ. V was trimmed by 5 bases and J by 3 bases, leaving 14 bases between them. The CDR3 consists of 14 residues. CDR3 in amino acids: CASSGSGGDYGYTF. In DNA, the CDR3 is TGCGCCAGCAGTGGGTCGGGAGGAGACTATGGCTACACCTTC.

The J gene is TRBJ2-1, the V gene TRBV4-1; TRBD2 aligns across 11 bases. Germline V lookup: CDR1 MGHRA, CDR2 YSYEKL. The J segment lost 7 bases and the V segment lost 1 base, leaving 9 bases of the junction unmatched. The CDR3 totals 17 residues. The CDR3 bases are TGCGCCAGCAGCCAAGTTAGCGGGAGGGCCCCTGAAAATGAGCAGTTCTTC. Translating it yields CASSQVSGRAPENEQFF.

The rearrangement uses TRBV9 and TRBJ1-1; no clear D gene. Germline-derived CDR1 and CDR2 are SGDLS and YYNGEE. V was cut by 3 bases and J by 2 bases, with 8 bases left in between. CDR3 length: 13 residues. The CDR3 DNA reads as TGTGCCAGCAGCGCCGGTCCCAACACTGAAGCTTTCTTT. It specifies CASSAGPNTEAFF.

The chain links TRBV27 to TRBJ2-3, with D possibly being TRBD1 (8 bases). Germline-derived CDR1 and CDR2 are MNHEY and SMNVEV (reference sequence). The V and J ends lost 6 bases and 4 bases respectively, with 11 bases between them. There are 13 residues in the CDR3. The CDR3 bases are TGTGCCAGCAGAACAGGGGGGGCAGATACGCAGTATTTT. It specifies CASRTGGADTQYF.

The chain links TRBV2 to TRBJ2-3; 9 nucleotides align to TRBD2. The CDR3 is 14 residues long. CDR1 is SNHLY, CDR2 FYNNEI, per germline. V lost 6 bases and J lost 3; bases outside the gene matches: 4. The CDR3 spells CASRTAGGTDTQYF. CDR3 DNA: TGTGCCAGCAGAACAGCGGGAGGTACAGATACGCAGTATTTT.

This clone has only one observation. V gene TRBV30 combines with J gene TRBJ2-1; TRBD2 aligns across 15 bases. The germline gives CDR1 GTSNPN, CDR2 SVGIG (reference sequence). V was clipped by 2 bases and J by 6 bases; unmatched bases: 5. The CDR3 runs 16 residues. CDR3 residues: CAWSSGTSGGINEQFF. CDR3 bases: TGTGCCTGGAGTTCCGGGACTAGCGGGGGGATCAATGAGCAGTTCTTC.

The V and J genes are TRBV2 and TRBJ2-2; possible D gene TRBD1, 6 bases. The CDR3 has 14 amino acids. Germline V lookup: CDR1 SNHLY, CDR2 FYNNEI. Trimming left V 7 bases short and J 4 bases short, with 13 bases between. The chain's CDR3 is CASIRQASTGELFF. The CDR3 DNA is TGTGCCAGCATTCGACAGGCGAGCACCGGGGAGCTGTTTTTT.

The chain combines TRBV6-5 with TRBJ1-1; 8 positions match TRBD1. Unmatched junction bases numbered 14, after V lost 8 bases and J lost 6 bases. The germline V gene has CDR1 MNHEY and CDR2 SVGAGI. The CDR3 spans 15 residues. This CDR3 is CASGWDRRRMSEAFF. Here the CDR3 DNA reads TGTGCCAGCGGCTGGGACAGGCGGCGAATGTCTGAAGCTTTCTTT.

This clone was recorded only once. V gene TRBV11-3 combines with J gene TRBJ2-7; 9 bases agree with TRBD1. J gave up 1 base and V 3 bases, and 4 bases lay outside the gene matches. Germline lookup yields CDR1 SGHNT and CDR2 YENEEA. This CDR3 region has 15 residues. The CDR3 DNA reads TGTGCCAGCAGCTTCCGGGGACAGGGTTCCTACGAGCAGTACTTC. It encodes CASSFRGQGSYEQYF.

The J gene is TRBJ1-2, the V gene TRBV9; 7 nucleotides match TRBD1. V shed 3 bases and J 0 bases; nucleotides not matched to a gene: 5. The CDR3 covers 15 residues. Germline V gene data show CDR1 as SGDLS and CDR2 as YYNGEE. This CDR3 is CASSEGTATNYGYTF. In DNA, the CDR3 is TGTGCCAGCAGCGAGGGGACAGCTACTAACTATGGCTACACCTTC.

The chain uses TRBV15 and TRBJ1-4; possible D gene TRBD1, 6 bases. Germline V gene lookup returns CDR1 LNHNV and CDR2 YYDKDF (reference sequence). CDR3 size: 16 residues. The V gene lost 2 bases and the J gene lost 7 bases, with 17 bases spanning the gap. The CDR3 DNA reads TGTGCCACCAGCAGATCGGCAGGGGCCTACCCTGAAAAACTGTTTTTT. This encodes CATSRSAGAYPEKLFF.

The rearrangement joins TRBV10-2 to TRBJ2-7; D is undetermined. Germline lookup yields CDR1 WSHSY and CDR2 SAAADI. This CDR3 has 13 residues. Trimming shortened V by 7 bases and J by 6 bases, and 16 bases separated the two germline ends. CDR3 amino acids: CASKQSASLEQYF. In nucleotides, the CDR3 is TGCGCCAGCAAACAGTCAGCCTCTCTCGAGCAGTACTTC.